This T cell receptor (beta chain) was observed in a study of Ad26.COV2.S vaccination and SARS-CoV-2 variants. Study-level background: Ad26.COV2.S, an intramuscular injection, was given once or twice 56 days apart. Points from the study as a whole: The breadth of spike-specific CD8+ and CD4+ T cell responses after vaccination was reportedly substantial. Spike-specific TCR breadth was greater after Ad26.COV2.S than placebo. Comparability of non-spike TCR breadth was observed across vaccine and placebo recipients.

This CDR3 has 15 residues. The V end lost 0 bases, the J end lost 2 bases, and 11 bases lay between the germline ends. Germline values: CDR1 LGHNA, CDR2 YSLEER. Comments on this clone: Its antigen remains unidentified.

Method: immunoSEQ multiplex PCR; TCRdb's copy keeps in-frame clones and lacks some. Of over 400,000 clones listed, around 93% are singletons. Noted treatment: approximately 18 received Ad26.COV2.S at low or high dose, single or two shots; a few received placebo; per-sample allocation not given. Each sample was drawn 63 days after the first injection (of vaccine or placebo). This chain connects TRBV4-3 to TRBJ2-7; D might be TRBD1 (6 bases). The receptor was isolated from a person aged 18-65 years who received the Ad26.COV2.S COVID-19 vaccine or a placebo. Sequenced material: peripheral blood, taken in a trial of Ad26.COV2.S vaccine versus placebo. This CDR3 is CASSQDTGPPYEQYF. In DNA, the CDR3 is TGCGCCAGCAGCCAAGATACAGGGCCCCCCTACGAGCAGTACTTC.